This TCR beta chain was profiled in a study of T cells in narcolepsy. V shed 6 bases, J shed 1 base, and the junction held 3 bases outside the gene matches. The CDR3 has 14 amino acids. Germline lookup yields CDR1 MNHNY and CDR2 SVGAGI (reference sequence). Whole-study findings and limits: Autoreactive clone sequences were missing from some blood memory CD4+ repertoires. Comparing one patient's CSF and blood CD4+ clonotypes highlighted HCRT- and TRIB2-specific autoreactive clonotypes.

Details on this clone: The antigen remains unidentified.

The repertoire was sequenced with immunoSEQ multiplex PCR; TCRdb's copy has only in-frame clones and lacks some. Here the sample spans roughly 25,000 clones, 75% to 90% being singletons. The chain couples TRBV6-6 to TRBJ1-2; 9 bases are shared with TRBD1. The specimen sequenced was CD45RA- memory CD4+ T cells from PBMCs. This TCR was recovered from a human donor with narcolepsy. CDR3 in amino acids: CASREGQGNYGYTF. The CDR3 nucleotides read TGTGCCAGCAGGGAGGGACAGGGTAACTATGGCTACACCTTC.